The 29 T cell receptor beta chains given below trace back to one sample, sequenced in a study of T-cell memory formation after mild COVID-19. TCRdb ran MiXCR on the 5' RACE reads and lists one entry per CDR3 protein. Seen here are tens of thousands of distinct CDR3 sequences, 9.5% observed once, and the top ten hold roughly 1.2%. Sequences were obtained from PBMCs or a T cell subset sorted from them (not recorded which). The receptors shown here come from a man between 18 and 29 years old who had mild COVID-19 (a few samples of this study predate the infection). Cell type and time point are not known.

This clonotype turned up a few times. The rearrangement links TRBV4-2 to TRBJ2-3, with 7 bases lining up with TRBD2. The ends lost 3 bases at V and 5 bases at J; junction bases unmatched: 11. CDR3 length: 16 amino acids. The germline CDR1 and CDR2 sequences are LGHNA and YNFKEQ. CDR3 nucleotides: TGTGCCAGCAGCCACCCCCGCTGGCGCGGGGGAGATACGCAGTATTTT. It translates to CASSHPRWRGGDTQYF.

This clonotype was recorded many times. The V call is TRBV6-6, the J call TRBJ2-3, with D uncertain. V shed 4 bases and J shed 6 bases, with 11 bases lying between them. The CDR3 sequence is 13 residues long. Germline V gene data show CDR1 as MNHNY and CDR2 as SVGAGI (reference sequence). CDR3 region: CASSFQGPDTQYF. As DNA, the CDR3 is TGTGCCAGCAGTTTCCAAGGGCCGGATACGCAGTATTTT.

Only a few counts were recorded for this clonotype. This chain connects TRBV7-9 to TRBJ1-2, with 7 bases lining up with TRBD1. V shed 2 bases and J 8 bases; nucleotides not matched to a gene: 14. There are 16 residues in the CDR3. In germline, CDR1 is SEHNR, CDR2 FQNEAQ (reference sequence). CDR3 coding DNA: TGTGCCAGCAGCTTACATAAGACAGGGATGGGCCGCGGCTACACCTTC. Residues: CASSLHKTGMGRGYTF.

This clonotype was seen only a few times. The chain uses TRBV7-2 and TRBJ1-1; D is ambiguous. Germline loops: CDR1 SGHTA, CDR2 FQGNSA. The ends were cut back, 5 bases at V and 3 bases at J, with 22 bases in the middle. The CDR3 runs 17 residues. The CDR3 bases are TGTGCCAGCAGCACTCCCTCCCCCAGTGCAGAAGACACTGAAGCTTTCTTT. The encoded protein is CASSTPSPSAEDTEAFF.

The genes are TRBV5-1 and TRBJ2-2; the D gene is possibly TRBD2 (5 bases). With 6 bases removed from V and 3 bases from J, the gap between germline ends came to 12 bases. Per germline, CDR1 SGHRS and CDR2 YFSETQ. This CDR3 has 14 amino acids. The CDR3 region is CASKRQTDTGELFF. In nucleotides, the CDR3 is TGCGCCAGCAAGCGGCAGACGGACACCGGGGAGCTGTTTTTT.

The J gene is TRBJ1-1, the V gene TRBV5-1, with D hard to call. With 4 bases removed from V and 0 bases from J, the gap between germline ends came to 10 bases. Germline assignment: CDR1 SGHRS and CDR2 YFSETQ. The CDR3 loop spans 14 amino acids. Here the CDR3 DNA reads TGCGCCAGCAGCCTGGACGGGATGAACACTGAAGCTTTCTTT. This encodes CASSLDGMNTEAFF.

This clonotype was found a few times. Here the CDR3 reads CASSYPVAQTQYF. Here the CDR3 DNA reads TGCGCCAGCAGCTACCCCGTTGCCCAGACCCAGTACTTC. V and J are TRBV5-1 and TRBJ2-5, with no clear D. Deletions cut 3 bases from V and 6 bases from J, with 12 bases between. The CDR3 contains 13 residues. CDR1 is SGHRS, CDR2 YFSETQ, per germline.

This clonotype was observed a handful of times. The chain uses TRBV6-6 and TRBJ1-2; perhaps TRBD1 as D (5 bases). This CDR3 contains 14 residues. Trimming stripped 7 bases from V and 5 bases from J, with 17 bases between. Germline V gives CDR1 MNHNY, CDR2 SVGAGI (reference sequence). This CDR3 is CASNKRGGEYGYTF. DNA of the CDR3: TGTGCCAGCAACAAACGCGGGGGGGAATATGGCTACACCTTC.

This clonotype came up a few times. The chain employs TRBV6-6 and TRBJ1-3; 9 nucleotides match TRBD1. Per germline, CDR1 MNHNY and CDR2 SVGAGI (reference sequence). The CDR3 spans 16 residues. With 6 bases clipped from V and 1 base from J, the junction kept 7 bases outside the gene matches. CDR3 nucleotides: TGTGCCAGCAGCTCCGGGACAGGGTCTTCTGGAAACACCATATATTTT. This gives the protein CASSSGTGSSGNTIYF.

This chain joins TRBV7-2 and TRBJ1-2; perhaps TRBD1 as D (6 bases). The CDR3 runs to 14 residues. Germline CDR1 is SGHTA and CDR2 is FQGNSA. The V end lost 0 bases, the J end lost 5 bases, and 10 bases lay between the germline ends. This chain's CDR3 is CASSLAWGAYGYTF. CDR3 nucleotides: TGTGCCAGCAGCTTAGCGTGGGGGGCTTATGGCTACACCTTC. The full variable domain, with the rest looked up from reference TRBV7-2 and TRBJ1-2, is GAGVSQSPSNKVTEKGKDVELRCDPISGHTALYWYRQSLGQGLEFLIYFQGNSAPDKSGLPSDRFSAERTGGSVSTLTIQRTQQEDSAVYLCASSLAWGAYGYTFGSGTRLTVV.

The CDR3 loop reads CASSPYPDGSYEKLFF. As DNA, the CDR3 is TGCGCCAGCAGCCCTTACCCTGACGGATCTTATGAAAAACTGTTTTTT. The chain links TRBV4-3 to TRBJ1-4; D gene ambiguous. Germline V gene lookup returns CDR1 LGHNA and CDR2 YSLEER. Trimming took off 4 bases at V and 6 bases at J, with 18 bases between the two ends. This CDR3 spans 16 amino acids.

This clonotype has more than one count but fewer than ten. J is TRBJ2-2 and V is TRBV5-1; 10 positions agree with TRBD2. This CDR3 region has 16 residues. Germline values: CDR1 SGHRS, CDR2 YFSETQ. V trimming: 5 bases; J trimming: 2 bases; junction bases outside the gene matches: 6. CDR3 sequence (DNA): TGCGCCAGCAGTCTGCTAGCGGGGGCCAACACCGGGGAGCTGTTTTTT. Amino acids: CASSLLAGANTGELFF.

This clonotype occurred a few times. The CDR3 sequence is CASMRSGETQYF. The CDR3, as DNA: TGTGCCAGCATGAGATCAGGGGAGACCCAGTACTTC. The chain links TRBV28 to TRBJ2-5; a weak D match, TRBD1 (5 bases). V was clipped by 7 bases and J by 5 bases, with 11 bases between them. This CDR3 is built from 12 residues. Per germline, CDR1 MDHEN and CDR2 SYDVKM.

This clonotype turned up a few times. This rearrangement joins TRBV28 to TRBJ2-5; a weak D match, TRBD2 (6 bases). Germline CDR1 MDHEN, CDR2 SYDVKM. The CDR3 totals 15 residues. V dropped 2 bases and J dropped 2 bases, with 12 bases sitting between them. The CDR3: CASSLAGRLQETQYF. For the CDR3, the DNA is TGTGCCAGCAGTTTAGCGGGGAGGCTTCAAGAGACCCAGTACTTC.

This clonotype was seen ten or more times. V gene TRBV20-1 combines with J gene TRBJ2-5; the D call may be TRBD1 or TRBD2 (5 bases each). The length of the CDR3 is 11 residues. Looked up from germline, CDR1 is DFQATT and CDR2 is SNEGSKA (reference sequence). The V end lost 5 bases, the J end lost 5 bases, and 9 bases lay between the germline ends. The CDR3 reads CSAPWGETQYF. DNA for the CDR3: TGCAGTGCTCCTTGGGGGGAGACCCAGTACTTC.

This clonotype showed up many times. At one boundary the junction diverges from the germline segment, which might be a read error. The chain recombines TRBV7-7 with TRBJ2-5; D remains unclear. Germline V CDR1 and CDR2: SSHAT, FNYEAQ (reference sequence). The CDR3 is 13 amino acids. For the CDR3, the DNA is TGTGCTAGCAGCTTAGACGGGTCGAGGACCCAGTACTTC. Amino acids: CASSLDGSRTQYF.

The chain links TRBV28 to TRBJ2-5; D is unclear. Trimming removed 0 bases from V and 7 bases from J, with 3 bases in between. This CDR3 region has 11 residues. The germline V gene encodes CDR1 MDHEN and CDR2 SYDVKM. The CDR3 DNA reads TGTGCCAGCAGTTTATGGGGGACCCAGTACTTC. Translation: CASSLWGTQYF.

This clonotype was detected ten times or more. The chain recombines TRBV4-2 with TRBJ2-3; the match to TRBD1 covers 7 bases. The CDR3 length is 19 residues. J was trimmed by 2 bases and V by 0 bases; bases with no gene match: 14. The germline gives CDR1 LGHNA, CDR2 YNFKEQ. In DNA, the CDR3 is TGTGCCAGCAGCCAAGAAAGGGGGCATAACGGAGGCCTCACAGATACGCAGTATTTT. Encoded protein: CASSQERGHNGGLTDTQYF.

This clonotype was counted between two and nine times. The chain links TRBV5-6 to TRBJ1-6; D is uncertain. V was clipped by 0 bases and J by 3 bases, with 7 bases between them. CDR1 and CDR2 from the germline V gene are SGHDT and YYEEEE. The CDR3 consists of 15 residues. The CDR3 DNA is TGTGCCAGCAGCTTGGACGGCGGCTATAATTCACCCCTCCACTTT. Translating it yields CASSLDGGYNSPLHF. The full variable domain, completed using reference TRBV5-6 and TRBJ1-6, is DAGVTQSPTHLIKTRGQQVTLRCSPKSGHDTVSWYQQALGQGPQFIFQYYEEEERQRGNFPDRFSGHQFPNYSSELNVNALLLGDSALYLCASSLDGGYNSPLHFGNGTRLTVT.

By proportion, this clonotype is medium-sized. The rearrangement links TRBV7-2 to TRBJ2-1; D unclear. CDR3 length: 11 residues. Per the germline V gene, CDR1 is SGHTA and CDR2 is FQGNSA. With 7 bases removed from V and 0 bases from J, the gap between germline ends came to 1 base. The CDR3 DNA follows: TGTGCCAGCACCTCCTACAATGAGCAGTTCTTC. This encodes CASTSYNEQFF. Supplemented by reference TRBV7-2 and TRBJ2-1, the full variable domain reads GAGVSQSPSNKVTEKGKDVELRCDPISGHTALYWYRQSLGQGLEFLIYFQGNSAPDKSGLPSDRFSAERTGGSVSTLTIQRTQQEDSAVYLCASTSYNEQFFGPGTRLTVL.

The table lists this clonotype with many counts. The J gene is TRBJ2-5, the V gene TRBV5-1, with 8 bases aligning to TRBD2. V was clipped by 5 bases and J by 3 bases; unmatched bases: 9. In germline, CDR1 is SGHRS, CDR2 YFSETQ. The CDR3 loop spans 15 amino acids. The CDR3 region is CASRSGGLSKETQYF. CDR3 DNA: TGCGCCAGCAGAAGCGGGGGACTATCAAAAGAGACCCAGTACTTC.

This clonotype was observed at least ten times. This chain links TRBV18 with TRBJ1-1; D uncertain. Between the trimmed V and J ends, which lost 2 bases and 1 base, there was a span of 11 bases. CDR1 is KGHSH, CDR2 LQKENI, per germline. The CDR3 consists of 15 residues. For the CDR3, the DNA is TGTGCCAGCTCACCAAGGTCACAGCGGAACACTGAAGCTTTCTTT. This encodes CASSPRSQRNTEAFF.

V is TRBV6-2 or TRBV6-3 and J is TRBJ2-3, with 8 bases identical to TRBD2. Germline-derived CDR1 and CDR2 are MNHEY and SVGEGT. The V and J ends lost 2 bases and 1 base, in that order; junction bases with no gene match: 5. This CDR3 has 16 residues. DNA for the CDR3: TGTGCCAGCAGTTACCTACCACTAGCGGGCACAGATACGCAGTATTTT. This sequence encodes CASSYLPLAGTDTQYF.

This clonotype was observed a few times. The V gene is TRBV10-3, the J gene TRBJ2-5; weak D call: TRBD2 (6 bases). The V end was cut by 1 base, the J end by 2 bases, with 11 bases between. CDR1 is ENHRY and CDR2 is SYGVKD in the germline V gene. This CDR3 is built from 15 residues. CDR3 amino acids: CAISEWAGKQETQYF. The CDR3 nucleotides are TGTGCCATCAGTGAGTGGGCGGGGAAGCAAGAGACCCAGTACTTC.

This clonotype was detected ten times or more. The genes are TRBV5-1 and TRBJ2-3, with TRBD1 identical over 10 bases. This CDR3 contains 15 residues. The germline CDR1 and CDR2 sequences are SGHRS and YFSETQ. V was clipped by 3 bases and J by 3 bases; unmatched bases: 4. This chain's CDR3 is CASSSGGQGTDTQYF. The CDR3 coding sequence is TGCGCCAGCAGCTCTGGGGGACAGGGGACAGATACGCAGTATTTT.

V usage is TRBV29-1 and J usage is TRBJ2-7; 9 bases agree with TRBD2. Germline-derived CDR1 and CDR2 are SQVTM and ANQGSEA. Unmatched junction bases numbered 8, after V lost 4 bases and J lost 1 base. The CDR3 is 15 residues long. CDR3 nucleotide sequence: TGCAGCGTTGCGCGCCGAGCGGGGGGATCCTACGAGCAGTACTTC. This sequence encodes CSVARRAGGSYEQYF.

Details on this clonotype: This may stem from a read error, because a much larger clone lies one nucleotide away. The chain couples TRBV5-1 to TRBJ2-4; D gene unclear. The CDR3 runs 11 residues. Germline CDR1 and CDR2: SGHRS and YFSETQ. V lost 4 bases, J lost 9 bases, and 8 bases lay in between. Here the CDR3 reads CASSVEIIQYF. CDR3 DNA sequence: TGCGCCAGCAGCGTGGAAATCATTCAGTACTTC. The variable domain in full, completed from reference TRBV5-1 and TRBJ2-4, reads KAGVTQTPRYLIKTRGQQVTLSCSPISGHRSVSWYQQTPGQGLQFLFEYFSETQRNKGNFPGRFSGRQFSNSRSEMNVSTLELGDSALYLCASSVEIIQYFGAGTRLSVL.

This clonotype was seen only a few times. This chain connects TRBV29-1 to TRBJ2-1; 9 bases align to TRBD1. Germline V lookup: CDR1 SQVTM, CDR2 ANQGSEA. The CDR3 loop spans 13 amino acids. The CDR3 loop reads CLAGTGTYNEQFF. In DNA form, the CDR3 reads TGCCTCGCCGGGACAGGGACCTACAATGAGCAGTTCTTC.

This clonotype was seen repeatedly, ten times or more. The chain couples TRBV7-7 to TRBJ2-5; the D gene is possibly TRBD1 (6 bases). Germline values: CDR1 SSHAT, CDR2 FNYEAQ (reference sequence). The CDR3 length is 13 residues. V was cut by 5 bases and J by 0 bases, with 7 bases left in between. The CDR3 nucleotides read TGTGCCAGCAGCACAGGGTACCAAGAGACCCAGTACTTC. This sequence encodes CASSTGYQETQYF.